These 3 T cell receptor beta chains came from one sample sequenced in a study of OX40 agonist ivuxolimab in advanced cancers. The method was immunoSEQ multiplex PCR; TCRdb's version includes in-frame clones alone and lacks a portion of them. The sample includes roughly 48,000 clones, approximately 81% of them seen just once. The starting material was CD4+ or CD8+ T cells sorted from blood, obtained in a trial of the OX40 agonist ivuxolimab. These receptors were collected from an adult with an advanced solid tumor such as melanoma, head and neck, liver or kidney cancer.

The chain employs TRBV7-9 and TRBJ2-5, with TRBD1 as a possible D gene (5 bases). Trimming stripped 4 bases from V and 1 base from J, with 7 bases between. The length of the CDR3 is 13 residues. Germline CDR1 reads SEHNR; CDR2 reads FQNEAQ (reference sequence). As DNA, the CDR3 is TGTGCCAGCAGCTCGACAGTCCAAGAGACCCAGTACTTC. Its protein product is CASSSTVQETQYF.

The chain employs TRBV5-4 and TRBJ2-5; tentatively, D is TRBD1 or TRBD2 (6 bases each). CDR1 SGHNT and CDR2 YYREEE come from the germline V gene (reference sequence). V lost 0 bases and J lost 4, with 13 bases in between. The CDR3 contains 15 residues. The CDR3 nucleotides read TGTGCCAGCAGCTTGGCCGAACAGGGAGGAGAGACCCAGTACTTC. Translating gives CASSLAEQGGETQYF.

V gene TRBV11-2 combines with J gene TRBJ2-6, with D perhaps matching TRBD1 (6 bases). The ends were cut back, 7 bases at V and 0 bases at J, with 10 bases in the middle. Germline-derived CDR1 and CDR2 are SGHAT and FQNNGV. This CDR3 comprises 15 residues. CDR3 nucleotides: TGTGCCAGCACAGGGGCGGACTCTGGGGCCAACGTCCTGACTTTC. The encoded protein is CASTGADSGANVLTF.